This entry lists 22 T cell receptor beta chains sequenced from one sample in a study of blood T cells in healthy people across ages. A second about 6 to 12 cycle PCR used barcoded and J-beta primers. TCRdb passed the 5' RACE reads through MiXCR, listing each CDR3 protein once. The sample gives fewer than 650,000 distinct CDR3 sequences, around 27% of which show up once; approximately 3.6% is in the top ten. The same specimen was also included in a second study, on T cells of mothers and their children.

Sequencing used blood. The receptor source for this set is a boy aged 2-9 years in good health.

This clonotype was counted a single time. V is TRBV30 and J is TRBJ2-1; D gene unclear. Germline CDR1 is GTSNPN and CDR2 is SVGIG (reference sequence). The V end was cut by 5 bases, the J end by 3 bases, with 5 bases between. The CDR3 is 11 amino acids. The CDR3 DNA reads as TGTGCCTGGCACAGCTACAATGAGCAGTTCTTC. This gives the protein CAWHSYNEQFF.

CDR3 amino acids: CASSLVGTSSYEQYF. In nucleotides, the CDR3 is TGTGCCAGCAGTTTAGTTGGGACTAGCAGCTACGAGCAGTACTTC. The rearrangement uses TRBV12-3 or TRBV12-4 and TRBJ2-5, with 9 bases fitting TRBD2. Judging by the DNA end, TRBJ2-7 fits better; the J call may be wrong. The CDR3 spans 15 residues.

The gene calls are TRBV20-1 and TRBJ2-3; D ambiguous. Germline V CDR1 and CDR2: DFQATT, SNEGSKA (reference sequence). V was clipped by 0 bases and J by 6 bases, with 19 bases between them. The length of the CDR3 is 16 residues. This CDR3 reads CSARDRSGPSVDTQYF. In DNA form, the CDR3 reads TGCAGTGCTAGAGACCGATCCGGACCCAGCGTGGATACGCAGTATTTT.

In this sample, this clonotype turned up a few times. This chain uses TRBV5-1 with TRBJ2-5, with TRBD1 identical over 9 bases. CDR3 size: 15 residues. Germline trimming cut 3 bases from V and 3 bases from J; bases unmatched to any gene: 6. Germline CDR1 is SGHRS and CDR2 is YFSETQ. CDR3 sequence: CASSWGDREKETQYF. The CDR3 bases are TGCGCCAGCAGCTGGGGGGACAGGGAGAAAGAGACCCAGTACTTC.

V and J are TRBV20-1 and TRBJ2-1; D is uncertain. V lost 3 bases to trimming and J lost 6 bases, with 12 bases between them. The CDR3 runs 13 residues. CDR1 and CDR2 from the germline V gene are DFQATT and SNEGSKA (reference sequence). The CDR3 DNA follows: TGCAGTGCTAGCAGGCAGCCCTCCAATGAGCAGTTCTTC. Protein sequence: CSASRQPSNEQFF.

CDR3 nucleotide sequence: TGCGCCAGCAGCCCCTACCAAGCGGGGGAAGGGGATGAGCAGTTCTTC. Translation: CASSPYQAGEGDEQFF. V usage is TRBV4-1 and J usage is TRBJ2-1; 8 bases align to TRBD2. Trimming removed 4 bases from V and 8 bases from J; junction bases left unmatched: 13. Germline CDR1 MGHRA, CDR2 YSYEKL. The length of the CDR3 is 16 residues.

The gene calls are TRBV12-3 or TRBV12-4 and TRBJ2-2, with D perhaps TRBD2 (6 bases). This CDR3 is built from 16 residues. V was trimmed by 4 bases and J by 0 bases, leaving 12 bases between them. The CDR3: CASSWGTPANTGELFF. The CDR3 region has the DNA TGTGCCAGCAGTTGGGGGACTCCCGCGAACACCGGGGAGCTGTTTTTT.

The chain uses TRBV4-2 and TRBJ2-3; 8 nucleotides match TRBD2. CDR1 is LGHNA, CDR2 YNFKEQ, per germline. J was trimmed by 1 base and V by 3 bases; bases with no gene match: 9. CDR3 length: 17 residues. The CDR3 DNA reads TGTGCCAGCAGCCACCTGCCCGGACTAGCACGCACAGATACGCAGTATTTT. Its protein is CASSHLPGLARTDTQYF.

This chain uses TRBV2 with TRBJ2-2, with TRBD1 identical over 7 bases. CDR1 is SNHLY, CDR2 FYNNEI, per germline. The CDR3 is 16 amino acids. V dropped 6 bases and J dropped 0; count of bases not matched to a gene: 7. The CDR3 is CASRDRSNANTGELFF. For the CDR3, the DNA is TGTGCCAGCAGGGACAGGAGTAACGCGAACACCGGGGAGCTGTTTTTT.

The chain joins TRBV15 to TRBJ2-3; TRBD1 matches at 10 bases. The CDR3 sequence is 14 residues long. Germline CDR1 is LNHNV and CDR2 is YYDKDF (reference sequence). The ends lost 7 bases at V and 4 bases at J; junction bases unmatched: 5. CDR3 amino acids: CATMRDRGADTQYF. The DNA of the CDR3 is TGTGCCACCATGCGGGACAGGGGCGCAGATACGCAGTATTTT.

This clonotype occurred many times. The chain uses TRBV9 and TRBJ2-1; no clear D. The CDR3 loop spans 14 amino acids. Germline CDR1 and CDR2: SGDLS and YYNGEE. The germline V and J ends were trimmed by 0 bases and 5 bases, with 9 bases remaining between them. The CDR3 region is CASSVAGPNNEQFF. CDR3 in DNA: TGTGCCAGCAGCGTAGCTGGGCCCAACAATGAGCAGTTCTTC.

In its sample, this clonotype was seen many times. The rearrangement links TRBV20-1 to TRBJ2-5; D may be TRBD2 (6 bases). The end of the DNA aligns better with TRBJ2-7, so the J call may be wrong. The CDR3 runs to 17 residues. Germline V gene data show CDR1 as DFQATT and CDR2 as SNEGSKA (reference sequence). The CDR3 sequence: CSVSRGWAGPLSYEQYF. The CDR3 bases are TGCAGTGTTAGTAGAGGTTGGGCGGGACCCCTCTCCTACGAGCAGTACTTC.

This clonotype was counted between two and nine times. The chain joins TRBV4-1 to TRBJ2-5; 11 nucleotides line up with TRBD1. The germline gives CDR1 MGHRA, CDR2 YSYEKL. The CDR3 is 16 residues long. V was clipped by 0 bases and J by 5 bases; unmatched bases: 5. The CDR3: CASSQDGTGGRETQYF. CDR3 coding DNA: TGCGCCAGCAGCCAAGATGGGACAGGGGGTCGGGAGACCCAGTACTTC.

The CDR3: CASSLWDEQFF. In nucleotides, the CDR3 is TGTGCCAGCAGTTTGTGGGATGAGCAGTTCTTC. The V call is TRBV12-3 or TRBV12-4, the J call TRBJ2-5; no clear D gene. The J call may be wrong; the DNA end is better matched by TRBJ2-1. This CDR3 contains 11 residues.

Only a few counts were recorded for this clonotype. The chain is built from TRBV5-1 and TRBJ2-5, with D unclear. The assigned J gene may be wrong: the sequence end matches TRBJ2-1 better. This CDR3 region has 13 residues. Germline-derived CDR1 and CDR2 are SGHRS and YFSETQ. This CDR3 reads CASSLGRTNEQFF. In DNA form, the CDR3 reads TGCGCCAGCAGCTTGGGGCGGACCAATGAGCAGTTCTTC.

Here the CDR3 reads CASRAAGYEQYF. Here the CDR3 DNA reads TGTGCCAGCCGAGCAGCGGGCTACGAGCAGTACTTC. This chain uses TRBV6-1 with TRBJ2-7, with D tentatively TRBD2 (6 bases). Trimming removed 8 bases from V and 3 bases from J, with 11 bases in between. This CDR3 is built from 12 residues. Germline V CDR1 and CDR2: MNHNS, SASEGT.

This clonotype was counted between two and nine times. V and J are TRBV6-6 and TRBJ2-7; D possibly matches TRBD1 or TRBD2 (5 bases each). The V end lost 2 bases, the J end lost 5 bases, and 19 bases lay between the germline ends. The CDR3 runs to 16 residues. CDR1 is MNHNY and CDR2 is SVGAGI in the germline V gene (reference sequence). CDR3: CASSYKTGMGVNEQYF. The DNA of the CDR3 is TGTGCCAGCAGTTACAAGACGGGTATGGGGGTGAACGAGCAGTACTTC.

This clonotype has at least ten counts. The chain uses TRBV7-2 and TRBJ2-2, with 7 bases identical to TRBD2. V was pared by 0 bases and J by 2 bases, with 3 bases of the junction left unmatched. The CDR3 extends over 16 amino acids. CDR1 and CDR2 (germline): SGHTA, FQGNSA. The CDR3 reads CASSLAASGNTGELFF. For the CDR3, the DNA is TGTGCCAGCAGCTTAGCTGCTAGCGGAAACACCGGGGAGCTGTTTTTT.

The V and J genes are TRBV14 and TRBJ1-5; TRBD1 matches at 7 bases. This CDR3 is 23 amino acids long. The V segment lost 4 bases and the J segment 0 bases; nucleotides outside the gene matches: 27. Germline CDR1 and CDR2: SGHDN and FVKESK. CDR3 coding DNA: TGTGCCAGCAGCCCCACACTGTTTTGGACAGGACAAGGCGGAACCAATAGCAATCAGCCCCAGCATTTT. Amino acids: CASSPTLFWTGQGGTNSNQPQHF.

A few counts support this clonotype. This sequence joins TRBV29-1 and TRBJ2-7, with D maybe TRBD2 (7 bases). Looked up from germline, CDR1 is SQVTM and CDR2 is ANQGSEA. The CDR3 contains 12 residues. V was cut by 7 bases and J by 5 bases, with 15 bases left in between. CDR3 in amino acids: CSAAGASDEQYF. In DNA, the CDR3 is TGCAGCGCCGCGGGGGCCTCTGACGAGCAGTACTTC.

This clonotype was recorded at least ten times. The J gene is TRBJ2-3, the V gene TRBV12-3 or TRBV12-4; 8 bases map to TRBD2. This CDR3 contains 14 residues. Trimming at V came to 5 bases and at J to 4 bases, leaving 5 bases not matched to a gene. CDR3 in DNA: TGTGCCAGCAGTGGCTTAGCGGGGTCAGATACGCAGTATTTT. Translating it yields CASSGLAGSDTQYF.

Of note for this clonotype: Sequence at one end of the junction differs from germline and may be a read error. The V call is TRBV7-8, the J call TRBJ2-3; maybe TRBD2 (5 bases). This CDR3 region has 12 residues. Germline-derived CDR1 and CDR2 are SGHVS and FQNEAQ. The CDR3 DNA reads TGTGCCAGCAGTTTAGCGAGGTCCGACCCCTATTTT. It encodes CASSLARSDPYF.